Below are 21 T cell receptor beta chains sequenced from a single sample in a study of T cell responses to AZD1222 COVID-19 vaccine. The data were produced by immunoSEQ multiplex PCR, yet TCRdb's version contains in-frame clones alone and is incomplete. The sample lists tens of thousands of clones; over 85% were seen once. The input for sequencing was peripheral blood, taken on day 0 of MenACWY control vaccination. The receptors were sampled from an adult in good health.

The CDR3 region is CASLGAFPEAFF. For the CDR3, the DNA is TGTGCCAGCCTCGGAGCCTTCCCCGAAGCTTTCTTT. The chain carries TRBV3-1 (or the pseudogene TRBV3-2) and TRBJ1-1; D gene unclear. Germline V lookup: CDR1 LGHDT, CDR2 YNNKEL (reference sequence). The V end was cut by 8 bases, the J end by 8 bases, with 15 bases between. There are 12 residues in the CDR3.

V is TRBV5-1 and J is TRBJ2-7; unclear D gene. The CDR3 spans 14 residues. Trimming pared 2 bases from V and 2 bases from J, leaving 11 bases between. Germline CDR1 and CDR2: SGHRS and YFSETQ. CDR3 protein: CASSFDTTTYEQYF. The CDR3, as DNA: TGCGCCAGCAGCTTCGACACAACGACCTACGAGCAGTACTTC.

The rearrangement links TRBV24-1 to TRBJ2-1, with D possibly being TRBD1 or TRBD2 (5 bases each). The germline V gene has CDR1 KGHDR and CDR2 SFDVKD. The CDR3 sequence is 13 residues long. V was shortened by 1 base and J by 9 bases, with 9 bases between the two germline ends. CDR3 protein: CATSDFTGTEQFF. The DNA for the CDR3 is TGTGCCACCAGTGATTTTACGGGGACTGAGCAGTTCTTC.

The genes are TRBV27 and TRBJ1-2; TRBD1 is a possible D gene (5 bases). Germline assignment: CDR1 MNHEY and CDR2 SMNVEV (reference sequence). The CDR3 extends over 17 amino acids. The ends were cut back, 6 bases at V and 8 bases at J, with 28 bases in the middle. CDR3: CASRRLLRGESNLGYTF. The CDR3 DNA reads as TGTGCCAGCAGAAGACTCCTCCGGGGGGAATCAAACCTAGGCTACACCTTC.

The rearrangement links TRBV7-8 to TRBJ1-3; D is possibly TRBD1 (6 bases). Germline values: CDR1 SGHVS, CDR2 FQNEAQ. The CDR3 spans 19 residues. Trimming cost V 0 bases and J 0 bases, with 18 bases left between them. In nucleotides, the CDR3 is TGTGCCAGCAGCTTAGCGCGAGTAGAGCTAGGGGGCTCTGGAAACACCATATATTTT. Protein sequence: CASSLARVELGGSGNTIYF. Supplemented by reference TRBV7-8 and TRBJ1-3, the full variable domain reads GAGVSQSPRYKVAKRGQDVALRCDPISGHVSLFWYQQALGQGPEFLTYFQNEAQLDKSGLPSDRFFAERPEGSVSTLKIQRTQQEDSAVYLCASSLARVELGGSGNTIYFGEGSWLTVV.

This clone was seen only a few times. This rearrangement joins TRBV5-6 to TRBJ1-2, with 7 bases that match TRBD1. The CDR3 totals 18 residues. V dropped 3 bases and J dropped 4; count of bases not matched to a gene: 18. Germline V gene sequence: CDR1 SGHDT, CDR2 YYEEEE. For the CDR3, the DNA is TGTGCCAGCAGCTCCTCTACAGGGGCCGCCTCGCTAGGCTATGGCTACACCTTC. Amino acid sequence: CASSSSTGAASLGYGYTF.

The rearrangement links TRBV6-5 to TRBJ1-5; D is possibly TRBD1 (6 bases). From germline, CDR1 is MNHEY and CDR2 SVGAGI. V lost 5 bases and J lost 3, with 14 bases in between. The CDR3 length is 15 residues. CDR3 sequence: CASSLQGAPNQPQHF. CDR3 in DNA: TGTGCCAGCAGTCTACAGGGCGCCCCCAATCAGCCCCAGCATTTT.

CDR3 amino acids: CAWSLTGTGGTGELFF. CDR3 in DNA: TGTGCCTGGAGTTTAACCGGGACCGGAGGTACCGGGGAGCTGTTTTTT. This chain links TRBV30 with TRBJ2-2; perhaps D is TRBD1 or TRBD2 (5 bases each). The CDR3 runs to 16 residues. The V and J ends lost 2 bases and 5 bases respectively, with 18 bases between them. The germline V gene encodes CDR1 GTSNPN and CDR2 SVGIG (reference sequence).

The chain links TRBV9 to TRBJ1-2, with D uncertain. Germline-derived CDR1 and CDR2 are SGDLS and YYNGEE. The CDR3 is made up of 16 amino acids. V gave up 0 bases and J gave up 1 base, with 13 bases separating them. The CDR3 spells CASSVEPRVLNYGYTF. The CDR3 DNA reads TGTGCCAGCAGCGTAGAACCTCGTGTCCTTAACTATGGCTACACCTTC.

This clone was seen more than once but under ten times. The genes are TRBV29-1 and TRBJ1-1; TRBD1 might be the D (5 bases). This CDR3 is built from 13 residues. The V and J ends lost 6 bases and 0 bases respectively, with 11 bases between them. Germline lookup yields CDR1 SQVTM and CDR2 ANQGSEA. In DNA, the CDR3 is TGCAGCGTCGCCAGGGCTTTGAACACTGAAGCTTTCTTT. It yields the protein CSVARALNTEAFF.

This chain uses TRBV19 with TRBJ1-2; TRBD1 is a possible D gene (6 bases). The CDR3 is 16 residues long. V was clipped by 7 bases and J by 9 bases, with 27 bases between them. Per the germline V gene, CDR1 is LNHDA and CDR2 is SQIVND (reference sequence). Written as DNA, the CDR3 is TGTGCCAGTAACGGTAGTCCCCGGGACAACCTCGTTCGCTACACCTTC. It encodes CASNGSPRDNLVRYTF.

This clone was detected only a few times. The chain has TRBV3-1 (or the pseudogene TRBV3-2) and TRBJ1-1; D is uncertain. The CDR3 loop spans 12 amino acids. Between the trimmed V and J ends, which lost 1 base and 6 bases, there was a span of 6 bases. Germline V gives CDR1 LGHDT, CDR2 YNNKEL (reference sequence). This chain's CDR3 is CASSQGRSEAFF. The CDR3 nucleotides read TGTGCCAGCAGCCAAGGGAGGTCTGAAGCTTTCTTT.

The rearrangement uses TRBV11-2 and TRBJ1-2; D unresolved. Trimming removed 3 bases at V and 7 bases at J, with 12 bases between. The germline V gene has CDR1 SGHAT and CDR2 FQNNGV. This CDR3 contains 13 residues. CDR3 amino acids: CASSFPQARGYTF. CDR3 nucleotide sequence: TGTGCCAGCAGCTTCCCTCAGGCACGTGGCTACACCTTC. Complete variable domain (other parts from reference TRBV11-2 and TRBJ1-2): EAGVAQSPRYKIIEKRQSVAFWCNPISGHATLYWYQQILGQGPKLLIQFQNNGVVDDSQLPKDRFSAERLKGVDSTLKIQPAKLEDSAVYLCASSFPQARGYTFGSGTRLTVV.

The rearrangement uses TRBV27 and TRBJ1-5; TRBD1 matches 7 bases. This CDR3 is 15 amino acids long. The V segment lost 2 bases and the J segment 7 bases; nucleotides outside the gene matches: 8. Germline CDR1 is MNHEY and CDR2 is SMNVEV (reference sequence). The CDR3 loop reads CASSLGSGGNQPQHF. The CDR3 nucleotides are TGTGCCAGCAGTTTAGGGTCAGGGGGAAACCAGCCCCAGCATTTT.

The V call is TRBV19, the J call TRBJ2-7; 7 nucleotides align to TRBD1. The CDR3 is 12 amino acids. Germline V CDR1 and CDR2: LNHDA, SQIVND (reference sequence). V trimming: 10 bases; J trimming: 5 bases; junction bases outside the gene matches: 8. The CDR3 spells CATRQGANEQYF. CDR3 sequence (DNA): TGTGCCACACGACAGGGTGCCAACGAGCAGTACTTC.

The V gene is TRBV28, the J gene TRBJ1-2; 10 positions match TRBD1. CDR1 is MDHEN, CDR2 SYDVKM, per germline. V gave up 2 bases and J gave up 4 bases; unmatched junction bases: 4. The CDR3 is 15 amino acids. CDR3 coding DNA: TGTGCCAGCAGTTTACTTCGGACAGGGGGCTATGGCTACACCTTC. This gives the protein CASSLLRTGGYGYTF.

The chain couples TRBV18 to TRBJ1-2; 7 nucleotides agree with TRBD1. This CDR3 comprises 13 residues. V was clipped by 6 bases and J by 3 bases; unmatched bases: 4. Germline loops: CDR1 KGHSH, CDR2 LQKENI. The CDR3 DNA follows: TGTGCCAGCTCGTTCGGGACAGACTATGGCTACACCTTC. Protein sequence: CASSFGTDYGYTF.

This CDR3 is CASSVTGVLAKNIQYF. The CDR3 DNA is TGTGCCAGCAGCGTGACAGGGGTATTAGCCAAAAACATTCAGTACTTC. The rearrangement uses TRBV5-6 and TRBJ2-4; 8 bases agree with TRBD1. Germline values: CDR1 SGHDT, CDR2 YYEEEE. V gave up 4 bases and J gave up 0 bases; unmatched junction bases: 6. This CDR3 is built from 16 residues.

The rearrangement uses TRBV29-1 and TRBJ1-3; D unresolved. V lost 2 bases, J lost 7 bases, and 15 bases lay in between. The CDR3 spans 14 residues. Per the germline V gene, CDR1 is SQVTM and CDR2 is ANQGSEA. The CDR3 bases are TGCAGCGTTGAACAGCCACTTACCCGGAACACCATATATTTT. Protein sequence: CSVEQPLTRNTIYF.

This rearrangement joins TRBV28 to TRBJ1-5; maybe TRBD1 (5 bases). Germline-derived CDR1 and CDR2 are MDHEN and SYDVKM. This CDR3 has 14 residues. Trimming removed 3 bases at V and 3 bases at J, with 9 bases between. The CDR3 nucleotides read TGTGCCAGCAGTTTTATACAGGTCAATCAGCCCCAGCATTTT. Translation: CASSFIQVNQPQHF.

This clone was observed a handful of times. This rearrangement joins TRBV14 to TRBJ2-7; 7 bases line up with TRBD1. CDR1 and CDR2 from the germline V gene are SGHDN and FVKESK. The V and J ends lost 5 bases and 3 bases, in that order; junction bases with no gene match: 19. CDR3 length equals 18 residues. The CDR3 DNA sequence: TGTGCCAGCAGCTACCGTTTGCTAGGACAGGTCAGGTGCTACGAGCAGTACTTC. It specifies CASSYRLLGQVRCYEQYF.